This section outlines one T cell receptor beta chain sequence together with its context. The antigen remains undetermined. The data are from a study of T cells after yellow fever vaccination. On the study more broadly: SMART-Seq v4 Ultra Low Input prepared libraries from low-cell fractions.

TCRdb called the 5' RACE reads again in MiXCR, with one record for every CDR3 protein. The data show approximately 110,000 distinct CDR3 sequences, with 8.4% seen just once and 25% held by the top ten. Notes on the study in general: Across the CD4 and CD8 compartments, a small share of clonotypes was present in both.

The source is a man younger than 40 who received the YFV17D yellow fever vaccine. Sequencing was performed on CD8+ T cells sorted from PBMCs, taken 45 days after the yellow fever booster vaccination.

CDR3 protein: CASSLEGGIYEQYF. CDR3 sequence (DNA): TGCGCCAGCAGCTTGGAGGGGGGGATTTACGAGCAGTACTTC. V usage is TRBV5-1 and J usage is TRBJ2-7, with a weak D call TRBD2 (7 bases). V lost 0 bases and J lost 4, with 11 bases in between. The CDR3 runs to 14 residues. Germline V gives CDR1 SGHRS, CDR2 YFSETQ.